This TCR beta chain was observed in a study of blood T cell repertoires in COVID-19. How the authors handled the data: Reference gene primer amplification yielded estimated nucleated cell counts. The repertoire was sequenced with immunoSEQ multiplex PCR; TCRdb's copy has only in-frame clones and lacks some. V and J calls and clone size come straight from that table; D and trimming were deduced from the DNA. The sample comprises roughly 120,000 clones, roughly 84% of which are singletons, and more than 3% rests with the top ten. The V end was cut by 1 base, the J end by 2 bases, with 9 bases between. The CDR3 covers 15 residues. CDR1 and CDR2 (germline): SGHAT, FQNNGV.

The chain has TRBV11-2 and TRBJ2-1; D possibly corresponds to TRBD2 (6 bases). This sequence originates from a middle-aged man with acute or convalescent COVID-19. The sequenced sample was peripheral blood. CDR3 protein: CASSLGSGAYNEQFF. The CDR3 region has the DNA TGTGCCAGCAGCTTAGGTAGCGGAGCCTACAATGAGCAGTTCTTC.